This passage covers 25 T cell receptor beta chains from one sample sequenced in a study of blood T cell repertoires in COVID-19. Only in-frame clones appear in the TCRdb table, and some are missing; sequencing was by immunoSEQ multiplex PCR. The sample lists 130,000 to 150,000 clones, 70% to 90% occurring once. The sample consisted of peripheral blood. These receptors were obtained from a woman aged 55-69 years with COVID-19, enrolled during active disease.

This chain joins TRBV10-3 and TRBJ1-1; a weak D match, TRBD1 (5 bases). This CDR3 spans 14 amino acids. V lost 4 bases and J 5 bases, leaving 14 bases between the germline ends. Germline V gene lookup returns CDR1 ENHRY and CDR2 SYGVKD. Here the CDR3 reads CAISAGGGGTEAFF. The CDR3, as DNA: TGTGCCATCAGTGCCGGGGGAGGAGGAACTGAAGCTTTCTTT.

The V call is TRBV7-8, the J call TRBJ2-3; D might be TRBD2 (6 bases). The germline gives CDR1 SGHVS, CDR2 FQNEAQ. V lost 1 base, J lost 8 bases, and 13 bases lay in between. This CDR3 is 14 amino acids long. The CDR3 DNA reads TGTGCCAGCAGCTTAGGGGCCCGGGAGAGTACGCAGTATTTT. Translating it yields CASSLGARESTQYF.

The table lists this clone with a count of one. V is TRBV7-8 and J is TRBJ2-4, with TRBD2 identical over 10 bases. The CDR3 length is 16 residues. The V and J ends lost 2 bases and 8 bases, in that order; junction bases with no gene match: 9. Looked up from germline, CDR1 is SGHVS and CDR2 is FQNEAQ. The DNA for the CDR3 is TGTGCCAGCAGCTTACGCCTAGCGGGAGATACAGACATTCAGTACTTC. Translating gives CASSLRLAGDTDIQYF.

In its sample, this clone was seen once. V usage is TRBV5-8 and J usage is TRBJ2-5; 7 positions match TRBD1. V was clipped by 0 bases and J by 4 bases; unmatched bases: 6. The germline V gene encodes CDR1 SGHTS and CDR2 YDEGEE. The CDR3 is 15 amino acids. As DNA, the CDR3 is TGTGCCAGCAGCTTGGCCGAGGCAGGGGGAGAGACCCAGTACTTC. Its protein is CASSLAEAGGETQYF.

The chain joins TRBV11-1 to TRBJ2-3; TRBD1 matches 8 bases. Germline loops: CDR1 SGHAT, CDR2 FQDESV (reference sequence). This CDR3 spans 16 amino acids. Germline trimming cut 5 bases from V and 1 base from J; bases unmatched to any gene: 8. The CDR3 region has the DNA TGTGCCAGCAGCCTAATTCCGGGACAGGGCACAGATACGCAGTATTTT. It specifies CASSLIPGQGTDTQYF.

The chain joins TRBV27 to TRBJ1-2; TRBD1 matches 8 bases. V gave up 2 bases and J gave up 7 bases; unmatched junction bases: 9. The germline V gene has CDR1 MNHEY and CDR2 SMNVEV (reference sequence). The CDR3 has 15 amino acids. In nucleotides, the CDR3 is TGTGCCAGCAGTTTAGCCCGGGACAGGTCCATTGGCTACACCTTC. Amino acid sequence: CASSLARDRSIGYTF.

This chain links TRBV7-8 with TRBJ1-1; TRBD1 matches 9 bases. Trimming removed 7 bases from V and 3 bases from J; junction bases left unmatched: 6. The CDR3 spans 14 residues. Looked up from germline, CDR1 is SGHVS and CDR2 is FQNEAQ. The chain's CDR3 is CASTRTGDDTEAFF. CDR3 sequence (DNA): TGTGCCAGCACCAGGACAGGGGATGACACTGAAGCTTTCTTT.

The chain couples TRBV7-9 to TRBJ1-5; 8 bases line up with TRBD1. CDR3 length: 15 residues. V shed 5 bases, J shed 0 bases, and the junction held 3 bases outside the gene matches. Germline CDR1 reads SEHNR; CDR2 reads FQNEAQ (reference sequence). As DNA, the CDR3 is TGTGCCAGCAGCCCCCAGGGGGCTAGCAATCAGCCCCAGCATTTT. The encoded protein is CASSPQGASNQPQHF.

This chain uses TRBV10-3 with TRBJ2-5; D is perhaps TRBD2 (7 bases). Trimming shortened V by 0 bases and J by 5 bases, and 13 bases separated the two germline ends. The CDR3 consists of 15 residues. The germline V gene has CDR1 ENHRY and CDR2 SYGVKD. This CDR3 reads CAISESAQGGETQYF. The DNA for the CDR3 is TGTGCCATCAGTGAGTCGGCACAGGGAGGGGAGACCCAGTACTTC.

This clone was detected only a few times. This sequence joins TRBV18 and TRBJ2-1; 8 bases align to TRBD1. The V and J ends lost 2 bases and 5 bases, in that order; junction bases with no gene match: 11. CDR3 length: 17 residues. Germline CDR1 is KGHSH and CDR2 is LQKENI. The CDR3 sequence is CASSPRPQGAADNEQFF. The CDR3 DNA sequence: TGTGCCAGCTCACCAAGGCCGCAGGGGGCGGCAGACAATGAGCAGTTCTTC.

The V call is TRBV5-1, the J call TRBJ1-3, with D maybe TRBD1 (6 bases). Trimming pared 0 bases from V and 2 bases from J, leaving 12 bases between. This CDR3 is 16 amino acids long. The germline V gene encodes CDR1 SGHRS and CDR2 YFSETQ. In DNA form, the CDR3 reads TGCGCCAGCAGCTTGGCGGATACAGGGACTGGAAACACCATATATTTT. As protein: CASSLADTGTGNTIYF. Drawing the rest from reference TRBV5-1 and TRBJ1-3, the complete variable domain is KAGVTQTPRYLIKTRGQQVTLSCSPISGHRSVSWYQQTPGQGLQFLFEYFSETQRNKGNFPGRFSGRQFSNSRSEMNVSTLELGDSALYLCASSLADTGTGNTIYFGEGSWLTVV.

This chain connects TRBV30 to TRBJ1-1; D is unresolved. V was shortened by 3 bases and J by 5 bases, with 4 bases between the two germline ends. In germline, CDR1 is GTSNPN, CDR2 SVGIG (reference sequence). The CDR3 sequence is 10 residues long. Here the CDR3 DNA reads TGTGCCTGGAGGAGTACTGAAGCTTTCTTT. This codes for CAWRSTEAFF.

The chain employs TRBV7-3 and TRBJ2-3, with TRBD2 identical over 12 bases. V trimming: 2 bases; J trimming: 0 bases; junction bases outside the gene matches: 6. This CDR3 is 18 amino acids long. Germline V gives CDR1 SGHTA, CDR2 FQGTGA. In nucleotides, the CDR3 is TGTGCCAGCAGCTTATCCTTTGGACTAGCGGGGAGCACAGATACGCAGTATTTT. Its protein is CASSLSFGLAGSTDTQYF. The full variable domain, with the rest looked up from reference TRBV7-3 and TRBJ2-3, is GAGVSQTPSNKVTEKGKYVELRCDPISGHTALYWYRQSLGQGPEFLIYFQGTGAADDSGLPNDRFFAVRPEGSVSTLKIQRTERGDSAVYLCASSLSFGLAGSTDTQYFGPGTRLTVL.

The chain couples TRBV18 to TRBJ2-1, with a tentative D call TRBD1 (6 bases). V lost 1 base, J lost 4 bases, and 8 bases lay in between. The CDR3 spans 14 residues. CDR1 and CDR2 (germline): KGHSH, LQKENI. Here the CDR3 reads CASSPQTGYNEQFF. The CDR3 DNA follows: TGTGCCAGCTCACCACAGACAGGTTACAATGAGCAGTTCTTC.

The J gene is TRBJ2-7, the V gene TRBV10-3; maybe TRBD2 (7 bases). Trimming cost V 3 bases and J 2 bases, with 14 bases left between them. This CDR3 is built from 15 residues. Germline CDR1 ENHRY, CDR2 SYGVKD. CDR3 sequence reads: CAISDPGGVTYEQYF. In nucleotides, the CDR3 is TGTGCCATCAGTGATCCGGGGGGCGTAACCTACGAGCAGTACTTC.

The chain carries TRBV5-1 and TRBJ1-4, with 8 bases aligning to TRBD1. CDR1 is SGHRS, CDR2 YFSETQ, per germline. This CDR3 is 17 amino acids long. Trimming cost V 4 bases and J 3 bases; bases outside gene matches: 11. The CDR3: CASSQMTGDGANEKLFF. For the CDR3, the DNA is TGCGCCAGCAGCCAAATGACAGGGGACGGGGCTAATGAAAAACTGTTTTTT.

The chain recombines TRBV18 with TRBJ1-1; 9 bases are shared with TRBD1. This CDR3 has 16 amino acids. CDR1 and CDR2 from the germline V gene are KGHSH and LQKENI. Germline trimming cut 4 bases from V and 2 bases from J; bases unmatched to any gene: 8. This CDR3 is CASSRPLGQGNTEAFF. The CDR3, as DNA: TGTGCCAGCTCACGGCCACTGGGACAGGGCAACACTGAAGCTTTCTTT.

The V call is TRBV3-1 (or the pseudogene TRBV3-2), the J call TRBJ1-2; the match to TRBD1 covers 7 bases. CDR1 is LGHDT, CDR2 YNNKEL, per germline (reference sequence). V trimming: 0 bases; J trimming: 4 bases; junction bases outside the gene matches: 8. The CDR3 spans 16 residues. CDR3 nucleotides: TGTGCCAGCAGCCAAGAGGTTTCGGACAGGTCCTATGGCTACACCTTC. Its protein is CASSQEVSDRSYGYTF.

The chain recombines TRBV18 with TRBJ1-4; D gene uncertain. There are 14 residues in the CDR3. V was trimmed by 5 bases and J by 5 bases, leaving 12 bases between them. CDR1 is KGHSH and CDR2 is LQKENI in the germline V gene. DNA for the CDR3: TGTGCCAGCTCAGCGGTGGGAGAGAATGAAAAACTGTTTTTT. This encodes CASSAVGENEKLFF.

V is TRBV5-1 and J is TRBJ2-5; D is uncertain. V lost 5 bases and J 3 bases, leaving 11 bases between the germline ends. The CDR3 is 13 residues long. Germline V gives CDR1 SGHRS, CDR2 YFSETQ. The chain's CDR3 is CASRVIQEETQYF. Here the CDR3 DNA reads TGCGCCAGCAGGGTAATCCAGGAAGAGACCCAGTACTTC.

This rearrangement joins TRBV6-1 to TRBJ1-3; weak D call: TRBD1 (6 bases). V lost 3 bases to trimming and J lost 0 bases, with 21 bases between them. The CDR3 is 19 residues long. CDR1 MNHNS and CDR2 SASEGT come from the germline V gene. CDR3 amino acids: CASSDLEMTGVYSGNTIYF. For the CDR3, the DNA is TGTGCCAGCAGTGATCTCGAAATGACAGGAGTTTACTCTGGAAACACCATATATTTT.

This sequence joins TRBV7-9 and TRBJ1-2, with D possibly matching TRBD1 (6 bases). The V end lost 5 bases, the J end lost 8 bases, and 21 bases lay between the germline ends. From germline, CDR1 is SEHNR and CDR2 FQNEAQ (reference sequence). There are 15 residues in the CDR3. This chain's CDR3 is CASSRESAGAWGYTF. CDR3 nucleotide sequence: TGTGCCAGCAGCCGCGAATCGGCAGGGGCCTGGGGCTACACCTTC.

V and J are TRBV27 and TRBJ1-2; 9 bases are a match to TRBD1. The CDR3 contains 15 residues. CDR1 and CDR2 (germline): MNHEY, SMNVEV (reference sequence). The V and J ends lost 5 bases and 4 bases, in that order; junction bases with no gene match: 8. The CDR3 DNA reads TGTGCCAGCAGTCCCAAGACAGGGGGTTTCTATGGCTACACCTTC. This encodes CASSPKTGGFYGYTF.

The chain recombines TRBV5-1 with TRBJ1-1; no reliable D call. Looked up from germline, CDR1 is SGHRS and CDR2 is YFSETQ. Between the trimmed V and J ends, which lost 4 bases and 0 bases, there was a span of 10 bases. The CDR3 sequence is 14 residues long. The CDR3 DNA follows: TGCGCCAGCAGCCCCGCCAGAATGAACACTGAAGCTTTCTTT. Translating it yields CASSPARMNTEAFF.

The gene calls are TRBV27 and TRBJ1-6; maybe TRBD1 (5 bases). Germline CDR1 MNHEY, CDR2 SMNVEV (reference sequence). The ends were cut back, 4 bases at V and 5 bases at J, with 15 bases in the middle. There are 16 residues in the CDR3. The CDR3, as DNA: TGTGCCAGCAGTTCTTATACCCCGGACAATAATTCACCCCTCCACTTT. Amino acid sequence: CASSSYTPDNNSPLHF.